A single sample is the source of the 6 T cell receptor beta chains below, sequenced in a study of neoadjuvant nivolumab and ipilimumab in lung cancer. Measured with immunoSEQ multiplex PCR; TCRdb has only the in-frame clones, and not every one. In the table there are more than 20,000 clones, approximately 85% of which are singletons. Here the sequenced sample was tumor tissue, taken after neoadjuvant nivolumab, alone or with ipilimumab, at or shortly before surgery. The receptors were gathered from an adult with non-small cell lung cancer.

V is TRBV29-1 and J is TRBJ1-1; no definite D call. Trimming removed 5 bases from V and 1 base from J, with 14 bases in between. The germline V gene has CDR1 SQVTM and CDR2 ANQGSEA. The CDR3 is made up of 14 amino acids. This chain's CDR3 is CSVTTTTANTEAFF. The CDR3 bases are TGCAGCGTTACCACGACCACCGCGAACACTGAAGCTTTCTTT.

Only one count was recorded for this clone. The chain has TRBV4-1 and TRBJ2-7, with TRBD2 matching over 8 bases. Trimming removed 0 bases from V and 0 bases from J; junction bases left unmatched: 4. Germline loops: CDR1 MGHRA, CDR2 YSYEKL. The CDR3 is 16 residues long. The CDR3 sequence is CASSQDLAGNSYEQYF. CDR3 DNA sequence: TGCGCCAGCAGCCAAGATCTAGCGGGCAACTCCTACGAGCAGTACTTC.

The V gene is TRBV5-1, the J gene TRBJ2-1; 8 bases agree with TRBD2. This CDR3 is 17 amino acids long. Per the germline V gene, CDR1 is SGHRS and CDR2 is YFSETQ. The ends lost 4 bases at V and 1 base at J; junction bases unmatched: 10. The CDR3 sequence is CASSPSVAGGSYNEQFF. For the CDR3, the DNA is TGCGCCAGCAGCCCTTCTGTGGCGGGAGGATCCTACAATGAGCAGTTCTTC.

The CDR3, as DNA: TGTGCCACCAAAACCGGGACAGGGTTTGTTTACGAGCAGTACTTC. This translates into CATKTGTGFVYEQYF. The chain is built from TRBV19 and TRBJ2-7; 9 bases map to TRBD1. V lost 10 bases and J lost 4; bases outside the gene matches: 14. CDR1 and CDR2 (germline): LNHDA, SQIVND (reference sequence). CDR3 size: 15 residues.

This clone was picked up a small number of times. This chain connects TRBV6-6 to TRBJ1-2, with a tentative D call TRBD1 (5 bases). The CDR3 spans 14 residues. The germline gives CDR1 MNHNY, CDR2 SVGAGI (reference sequence). V was shortened by 8 bases and J by 3 bases, with 16 bases between the two germline ends. DNA for the CDR3: TGTGCCAGCTCCTACCGAAGGGGAGACTATGGCTACACCTTC. Translated, it gives CASSYRRGDYGYTF.

The chain couples TRBV18 to TRBJ1-1; 7 bases line up with TRBD1. The CDR3 length is 15 residues. With 3 bases clipped from V and 0 bases from J, the junction kept 4 bases outside the gene matches. CDR1 and CDR2 (germline): KGHSH, LQKENI. The CDR3 reads CASSPTDRVNTEAFF. In DNA, the CDR3 is TGTGCCAGCTCACCGACAGACAGGGTGAACACTGAAGCTTTCTTT.